One sample yielded the 26 T cell receptor beta chains listed below, sequenced in a study of response to subunit inactivated influenza vaccine. TCRdb used MiXCR to reprocess the RT-PCR reads, holding one entry per CDR3 protein. This table holds approximately 700,000 distinct CDR3 sequences, more than 15% found once. Here the sequenced sample was PBMCs from blood, taken approximately 13 days after vaccination. These receptors were taken from a man aged 50 to 60 who received an inactivated influenza vaccine.

This clonotype was seen only a few times. The chain combines TRBV28 with TRBJ1-5; 8 bases are a match to TRBD1. J lost 0 bases, V lost 8 bases, and 3 bases had no gene match. The CDR3 covers 14 residues. CDR1 is MDHEN, CDR2 SYDVKM, per germline. The CDR3 protein is CASRTGSSNQPQHF. The CDR3, as DNA: TGTGCCAGCCGGACAGGGTCTAGCAATCAGCCCCAGCATTTT.

This clonotype was seen only a few times. The chain couples TRBV7-2 to TRBJ2-1, with TRBD2 identical over 10 bases. The CDR3 contains 15 residues. The germline CDR1 and CDR2 sequences are SGHTA and FQGNSA. J gave up 4 bases and V 8 bases, and 8 bases lay outside the gene matches. The CDR3 bases are TGTGCCAGCGGCGCTGGACTAGCGGTTTACAATGAGCAGTTCTTC. Its translation: CASGAGLAVYNEQFF.

V and J are TRBV30 and TRBJ2-2, with D possibly matching TRBD2 (5 bases). This CDR3 comprises 11 residues. Trimming removed 4 bases at V and 13 bases at J, with 13 bases between. CDR1 and CDR2 from the germline V gene are GTSNPN and SVGIG (reference sequence). The CDR3 is CAWTRVDRLFF. In DNA form, the CDR3 reads TGTGCCTGGACGAGGGTCGATAGGCTGTTTTTT.

This chain links TRBV5-6 with TRBJ1-3, with TRBD1 matching 7 bases. The germline CDR1 and CDR2 sequences are SGHDT and YYEEEE. This CDR3 has 15 amino acids. Trimming at V came to 2 bases and at J to 6 bases, leaving 8 bases not matched to a gene. The CDR3 protein is CASSFGGGSENTIYF. CDR3 coding DNA: TGTGCCAGCAGCTTTGGAGGGGGCTCCGAAAACACCATATATTTT.

This clonotype was seen only a few times. The rearrangement joins TRBV20-1 to TRBJ2-7, with TRBD1 matching over 9 bases. The germline V gene has CDR1 DFQATT and CDR2 SNEGSKA (reference sequence). There are 15 residues in the CDR3. V was pared by 0 bases and J by 7 bases, with 10 bases of the junction left unmatched. The CDR3 nucleotides read TGCAGTGCTAGAGATGGGGACAGGGCACGTGAGGAGCAGTACTTC. Its protein product is CSARDGDRAREEQYF.

This clonotype was detected ten times or more. The chain carries TRBV12-3 or TRBV12-4 and TRBJ2-3; no clear D gene. Trimming took off 4 bases at V and 2 bases at J, with 13 bases between the two ends. CDR3 length equals 15 residues. The CDR3 protein is CASSSGPRNTDTQYF. Here the CDR3 DNA reads TGTGCCAGCAGTTCTGGGCCCCGTAACACAGATACGCAGTATTTT.

This clonotype was detected only a few times. The rearrangement links TRBV6-5 to TRBJ1-6, with D perhaps TRBD1 (5 bases). Germline lookup yields CDR1 MNHEY and CDR2 SVGAGI. The CDR3 spans 15 residues. The V end lost 2 bases, the J end lost 8 bases, and 13 bases lay between the germline ends. The DNA of the CDR3 is TGTGCCAGCAGTTACAAAGGGGCAGGCGATTCACCCCTCCACTTT. Its protein is CASSYKGAGDSPLHF.

This chain connects TRBV9 to TRBJ2-2; D is ambiguous. CDR1 and CDR2 (germline): SGDLS, YYNGEE. This CDR3 is 16 amino acids long. Trimming took 4 bases from V and 4 from J, leaving 17 bases between them. The CDR3 spells CASSLTRSASTGELFF. In nucleotides, the CDR3 is TGTGCCAGCAGCCTCACTCGGAGTGCCTCCACCGGGGAGCTGTTTTTT.

The CDR3 spells CASSTYPGGNYEQYF. The CDR3 coding sequence is TGTGCCAGCAGCACCTATCCGGGGGGAAACTACGAGCAGTACTTC. This rearrangement joins TRBV5-5 to TRBJ2-7; 7 bases fit TRBD2. Trimming at V came to 4 bases and at J to 3 bases, leaving 10 bases not matched to a gene. This CDR3 has 15 residues. CDR1 SGHKS and CDR2 YYEKEE come from the germline V gene (reference sequence).

This clonotype has just one count. CDR3 sequence (DNA): TGTGCCAGCAGCTTAGAGTTGGTGGGCACAGATACGCAGTATTTT. Protein product: CASSLELVGTDTQYF. The gene calls are TRBV11-3 and TRBJ2-3; no definite D call. Germline assignment: CDR1 SGHNT and CDR2 YENEEA. Trimming stripped 0 bases from V and 1 base from J, with 8 bases between. This CDR3 is 15 amino acids long.

V and J are TRBV5-1 and TRBJ2-7; TRBD1 matches at 9 bases. The CDR3 sequence is 15 residues long. Germline CDR1 SGHRS, CDR2 YFSETQ. V shed 3 bases and J 2 bases; nucleotides not matched to a gene: 6. CDR3: CASSWEGQGPYEQYF. CDR3 sequence (DNA): TGCGCCAGCAGCTGGGAAGGACAGGGGCCCTACGAGCAGTACTTC.

V and J are TRBV7-9 and TRBJ2-7; 7 bases map to TRBD2. The CDR3 sequence is 16 residues long. Germline trimming cut 3 bases from V and 5 bases from J; bases unmatched to any gene: 13. Germline CDR1 reads SEHNR; CDR2 reads FQNEAQ (reference sequence). CDR3: CASSLGLSGKAHEQYF. The CDR3 DNA reads as TGTGCCAGCAGCTTGGGTCTCAGCGGGAAGGCCCACGAGCAGTACTTC.

As concerns this clonotype: The junction departs from germline at one end; a sequencing error may be responsible. The chain links TRBV4-2 to TRBJ2-7; D is ambiguous. CDR1 is LGHNA, CDR2 YNFKEQ, per germline. The length of the CDR3 is 13 residues. The CDR3 region is CAISPGLLCPQYF. The CDR3 DNA reads TGTGCCATCAGCCCCGGGCTCCTCTGCCCGCAGTACTTC.

The table lists this clonotype with a few counts. This chain connects TRBV20-1 to TRBJ2-1; D is unresolved. V gave up 6 bases and J gave up 6 bases, with 18 bases separating them. Germline V gene sequence: CDR1 DFQATT, CDR2 SNEGSKA (reference sequence). CDR3 length equals 14 residues. CDR3 bases: TGCAGTGCACCCCCTGGCTTTTACGTCAATGAGCAGTTCTTC. This gives the protein CSAPPGFYVNEQFF.

This clonotype was detected a few times. The rearrangement joins TRBV15 to TRBJ2-5, with 11 bases lining up with TRBD2. The germline CDR1 and CDR2 sequences are LNHNV and YYDKDF (reference sequence). Trimming took 1 base from V and 3 from J; bases not matched to a gene: 4. The CDR3 has 16 amino acids. Here the CDR3 reads CATSRAMTSGEETQYF. In DNA form, the CDR3 reads TGTGCCACCAGCAGAGCCATGACTAGCGGGGAAGAGACCCAGTACTTC.

This clonotype was detected a few times. V usage is TRBV4-3 and J usage is TRBJ2-5, with TRBD1 matching over 7 bases. Trimming at V came to 1 base and at J to 4 bases, leaving 15 bases not matched to a gene. The CDR3 is 18 residues long. Germline V gives CDR1 LGHNA, CDR2 YSLEER. CDR3 bases: TGCGCCAGCAGCCAAGGTTATCAAAGGGGGCGACAAGCAGAGACCCAGTACTTC. This sequence encodes CASSQGYQRGRQAETQYF.

The chain uses TRBV3-1 and TRBJ2-1; D is undetermined. The CDR3 length is 15 residues. CDR1 and CDR2 (germline): LGHDT, YNNKEL (reference sequence). The V and J ends lost 4 bases and 4 bases respectively, with 14 bases between them. CDR3 amino acids: CASSPSITRYNEQFF. The CDR3 DNA follows: TGTGCCAGCAGCCCCTCCATAACCCGGTACAATGAGCAGTTCTTC.

The chain is built from TRBV12-3 or TRBV12-4 and TRBJ1-2; no reliable D call. The V gene lost 6 bases and the J gene lost 3 bases, with 8 bases spanning the gap. The CDR3 totals 12 residues. CDR3 coding DNA: TGTGCCAGCAGCGGACTGGACTATGGCTACACCTTC. Its translation: CASSGLDYGYTF.

V is TRBV18 and J is TRBJ1-1, with 12 bases that match TRBD1. This CDR3 spans 16 amino acids. V lost 4 bases, J lost 6 bases, and 9 bases stayed unmatched. CDR1 and CDR2 (germline): KGHSH, LQKENI. CDR3 sequence reads: CASSRLGQGASAEAFF. DNA of the CDR3: TGTGCCAGCTCACGGTTGGGACAGGGGGCTTCGGCTGAAGCTTTCTTT.

The V call is TRBV3-1, the J call TRBJ2-1; TRBD2 matches at 9 bases. The V gene's germline CDR1 is LGHDT and CDR2 YNNKEL (reference sequence). The CDR3 is 16 amino acids. V lost 4 bases, J lost 6 bases, and 10 bases stayed unmatched. CDR3 sequence reads: CASSPPSGAGGNEQFF. The CDR3 DNA reads TGTGCCAGCAGCCCCCCTTCTGGAGCGGGAGGCAATGAGCAGTTCTTC.

The chain joins TRBV7-9 to TRBJ2-3; D ambiguous. Trimming took off 7 bases at V and 6 bases at J, with 8 bases between the two ends. Germline lookup yields CDR1 SEHNR and CDR2 FQNEAQ (reference sequence). This CDR3 has 11 residues. CDR3 DNA: TGTGCCAGCATCGACGGGGATACGCAGTATTTT. Its translation is CASIDGDTQYF.

This clonotype showed up many times. This chain's CDR3 is CASSLGTGSGTGELFF. In nucleotides, the CDR3 is TGTGCCAGCAGTTTAGGGACAGGGTCTGGCACCGGGGAGCTGTTTTTT. The rearrangement uses TRBV12-3 or TRBV12-4 and TRBJ2-2; 8 bases fit TRBD1. V shed 1 base, J shed 4 bases, and the junction held 5 bases outside the gene matches. The CDR3 extends over 16 amino acids.

The chain is built from TRBV4-1 and TRBJ2-7; tentatively, D is TRBD2 (6 bases). The V end was cut by 0 bases, the J end by 7 bases, with 10 bases between. There are 13 residues in the CDR3. Germline CDR1 reads MGHRA; CDR2 reads YSYEKL. The CDR3 region has the DNA TGCGCCAGCAGCCAAGAGGAGGGAATTGAGCAGTACTTC. Encoded protein: CASSQEEGIEQYF.

This clonotype was counted at least ten times. The chain has TRBV7-9 and TRBJ2-5; tentative D call: TRBD2 (6 bases). Germline CDR1 and CDR2: SEHNR and FQNEAQ (reference sequence). The CDR3 runs 12 residues. Trimming cost V 3 bases and J 10 bases, with 12 bases left between them. DNA for the CDR3: TGTGCCAGCAGCTTTTTCGGGGGAGACCAGTACTTC. Its translation: CASSFFGGDQYF.

The rearrangement joins TRBV20-1 to TRBJ2-7; 10 bases fit TRBD1. Germline assignment: CDR1 DFQATT and CDR2 SNEGSKA (reference sequence). The CDR3 contains 17 residues. The J segment lost 2 bases and the V segment lost 0 bases, leaving 10 bases of the junction unmatched. CDR3: CSARDQGGTGDPYEQYF. The CDR3 region has the DNA TGCAGTGCTAGAGATCAGGGAGGGACAGGGGACCCCTACGAGCAGTACTTC.

This clonotype was detected a few times. V usage is TRBV12-3 or TRBV12-4 and J usage is TRBJ2-2; 7 positions agree with TRBD2. This CDR3 spans 15 amino acids. The ends lost 6 bases at V and 3 bases at J; junction bases unmatched: 7. The chain's CDR3 is CASSLPGGYTGELFF. For the CDR3, the DNA is TGTGCCAGCAGCCTCCCCGGGGGGTACACCGGGGAGCTGTTTTTT.